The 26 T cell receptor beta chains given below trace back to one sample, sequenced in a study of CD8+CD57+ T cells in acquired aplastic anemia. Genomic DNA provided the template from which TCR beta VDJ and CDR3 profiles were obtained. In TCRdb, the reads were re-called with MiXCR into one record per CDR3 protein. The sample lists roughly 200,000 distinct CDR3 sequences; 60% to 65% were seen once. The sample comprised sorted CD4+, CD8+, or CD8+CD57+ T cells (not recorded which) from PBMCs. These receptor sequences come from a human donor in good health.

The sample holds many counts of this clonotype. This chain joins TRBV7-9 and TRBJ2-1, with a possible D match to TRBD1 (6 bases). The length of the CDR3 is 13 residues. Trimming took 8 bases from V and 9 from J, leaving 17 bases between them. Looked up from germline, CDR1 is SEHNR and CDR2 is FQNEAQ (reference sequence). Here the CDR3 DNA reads TGTGCCAGCCAGACAGGCGACTTCGGTGAGCAGTTCTTC. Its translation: CASQTGDFGEQFF.

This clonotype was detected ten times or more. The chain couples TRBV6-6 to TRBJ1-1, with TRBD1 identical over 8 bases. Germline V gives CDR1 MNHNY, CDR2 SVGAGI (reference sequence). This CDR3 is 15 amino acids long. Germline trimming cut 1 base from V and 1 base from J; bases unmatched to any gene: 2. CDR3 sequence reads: CASSYLGQENTEAFF. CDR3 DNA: TGTGCCAGCAGTTACTTGGGACAGGAGAACACTGAAGCTTTCTTT.

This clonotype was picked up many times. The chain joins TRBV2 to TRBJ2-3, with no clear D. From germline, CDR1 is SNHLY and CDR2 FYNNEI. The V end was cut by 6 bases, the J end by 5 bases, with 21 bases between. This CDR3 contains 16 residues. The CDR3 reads CASRLTTLLTQDTQYF. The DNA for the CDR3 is TGTGCCAGCAGGCTTACTACACTTCTCACACAAGATACGCAGTATTTT.

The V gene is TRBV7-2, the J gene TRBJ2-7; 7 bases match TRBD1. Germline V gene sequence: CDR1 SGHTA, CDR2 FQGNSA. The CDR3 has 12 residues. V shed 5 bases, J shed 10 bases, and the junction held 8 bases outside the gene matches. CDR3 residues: CASSQNRGSQYF. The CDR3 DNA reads TGTGCCAGCAGCCAAAACAGGGGATCCCAGTACTTC. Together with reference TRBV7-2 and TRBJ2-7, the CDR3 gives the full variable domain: GAGVSQSPSNKVTEKGKDVELRCDPISGHTALYWYRQSLGQGLEFLIYFQGNSAPDKSGLPSDRFSAERTGGSVSTLTIQRTQQEDSAVYLCASSQNRGSQYFGPGTRLTVT.

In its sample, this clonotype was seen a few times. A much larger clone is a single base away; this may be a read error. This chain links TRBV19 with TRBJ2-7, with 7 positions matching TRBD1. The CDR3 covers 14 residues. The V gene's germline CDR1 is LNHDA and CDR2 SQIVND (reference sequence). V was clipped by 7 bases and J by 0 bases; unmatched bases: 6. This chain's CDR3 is CASKGDRTSYEQYF. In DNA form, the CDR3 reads TGTGCCAGTAAGGGGGACAGAACCTCCTACGAGCAGTACTTC.

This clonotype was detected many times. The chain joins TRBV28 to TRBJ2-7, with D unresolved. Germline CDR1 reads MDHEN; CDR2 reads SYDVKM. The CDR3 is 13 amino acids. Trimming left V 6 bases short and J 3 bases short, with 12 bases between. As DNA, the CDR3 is TGTGCCAGCAGCCATGATAGGTACTACGAGCAGTACTTC. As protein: CASSHDRYYEQYF.

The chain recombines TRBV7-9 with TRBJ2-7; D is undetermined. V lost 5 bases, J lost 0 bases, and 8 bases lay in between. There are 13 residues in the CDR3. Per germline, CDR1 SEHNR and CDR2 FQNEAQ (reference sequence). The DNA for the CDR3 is TGTGCCAGCAGCGACACGAGCTCCTACGAGCAGTACTTC. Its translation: CASSDTSSYEQYF.

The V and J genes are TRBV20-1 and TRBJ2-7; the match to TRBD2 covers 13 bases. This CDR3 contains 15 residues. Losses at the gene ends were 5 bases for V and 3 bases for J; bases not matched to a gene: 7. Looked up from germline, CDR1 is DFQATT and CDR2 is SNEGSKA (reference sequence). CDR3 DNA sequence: TGCAGTGCTGCGGGACTAGCGGGGATCTACTACGAGCAGTACTTC. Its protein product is CSAAGLAGIYYEQYF.

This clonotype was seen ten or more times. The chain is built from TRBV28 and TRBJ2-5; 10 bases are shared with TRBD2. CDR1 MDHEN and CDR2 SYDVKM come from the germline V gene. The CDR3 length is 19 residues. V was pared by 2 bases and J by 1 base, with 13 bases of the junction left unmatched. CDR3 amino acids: CASSLRVVGLAVLQETQYF. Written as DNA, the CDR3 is TGTGCCAGCAGTTTACGGGTCGTCGGACTAGCGGTACTCCAAGAGACCCAGTACTTC.

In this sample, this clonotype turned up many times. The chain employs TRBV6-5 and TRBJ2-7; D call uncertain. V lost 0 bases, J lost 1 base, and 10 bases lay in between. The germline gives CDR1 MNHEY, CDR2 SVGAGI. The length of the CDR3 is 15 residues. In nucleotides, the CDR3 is TGTGCCAGCAGTTACTCGAATTTCCAGTCCTACGAGCAGTACTTC. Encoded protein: CASSYSNFQSYEQYF.

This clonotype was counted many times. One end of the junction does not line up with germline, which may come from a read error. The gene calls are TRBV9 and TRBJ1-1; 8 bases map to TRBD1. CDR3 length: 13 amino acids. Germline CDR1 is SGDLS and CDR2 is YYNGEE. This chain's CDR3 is CASSPTGQVPEIF. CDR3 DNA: TGTGCCAGCAGCCCAACGGGACAGGTCCCCGAGATCTTT. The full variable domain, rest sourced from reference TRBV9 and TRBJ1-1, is DSGVTQTPKHLITATGQRVTLRCSPRSGDLSVYWYQQSLDQGLQFLIQYYNGEERAKGNILERFSAQQFPDLHSELNLSSLELGDSALYFCASSPTGQVPEIFGQGTRLTVV.

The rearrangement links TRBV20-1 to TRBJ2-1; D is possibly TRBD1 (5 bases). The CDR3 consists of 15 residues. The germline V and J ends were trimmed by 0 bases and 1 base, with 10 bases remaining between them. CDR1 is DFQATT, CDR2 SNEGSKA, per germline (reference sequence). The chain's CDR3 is CSARDLAGSYNEQFF. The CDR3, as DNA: TGCAGTGCTAGAGATTTGGCAGGGTCCTACAATGAGCAGTTCTTC.

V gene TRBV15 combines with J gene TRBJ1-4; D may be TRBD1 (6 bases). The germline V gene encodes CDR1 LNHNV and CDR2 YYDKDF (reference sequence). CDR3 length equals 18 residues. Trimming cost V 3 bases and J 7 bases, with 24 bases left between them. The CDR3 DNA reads TGTGCCACCAGCAGGGCTGGTCAGGGGAATGGGGCTGGTGAAAAACTGTTTTTT. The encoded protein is CATSRAGQGNGAGEKLFF. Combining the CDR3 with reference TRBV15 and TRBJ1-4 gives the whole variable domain DAMVIQNPRYQVTQFGKPVTLSCSQTLNHNVMYWYQQKSSQAPKLLFHYYDKDFNNEADTPDNFQSRRPNTSFCFLDIRSPGLGDTAMYLCATSRAGQGNGAGEKLFFGSGTQLSVL.

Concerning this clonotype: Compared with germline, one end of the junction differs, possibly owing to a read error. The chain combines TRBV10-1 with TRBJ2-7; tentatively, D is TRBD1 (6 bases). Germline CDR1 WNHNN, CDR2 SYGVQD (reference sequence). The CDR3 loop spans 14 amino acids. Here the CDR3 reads CASSYSYRDYEQYF. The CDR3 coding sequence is TGTGCCAGCAGTTATAGCTACAGGGACTACGAGCAGTACTTC.

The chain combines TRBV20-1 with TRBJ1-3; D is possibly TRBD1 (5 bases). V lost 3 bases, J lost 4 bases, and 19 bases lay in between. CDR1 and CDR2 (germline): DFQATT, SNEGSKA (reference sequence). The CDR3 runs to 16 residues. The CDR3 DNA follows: TGCAGTGCTAGTGCCGGGACTGCCTTCCGCGGAAACACCATATATTTT. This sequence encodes CSASAGTAFRGNTIYF.

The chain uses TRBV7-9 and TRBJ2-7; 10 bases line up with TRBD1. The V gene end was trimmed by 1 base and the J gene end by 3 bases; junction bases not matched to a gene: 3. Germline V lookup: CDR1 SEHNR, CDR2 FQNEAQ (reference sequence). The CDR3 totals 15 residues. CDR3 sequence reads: CASSLVRTGGYEQYF. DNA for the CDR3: TGTGCCAGCAGCTTAGTAAGGACAGGGGGCTACGAGCAGTACTTC. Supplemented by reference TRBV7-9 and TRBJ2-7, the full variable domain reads DTGVSQNPRHKITKRGQNVTFRCDPISEHNRLYWYRQTLGQGPEFLTYFQNEAQLEKSRLLSDRFSAERPKGSFSTLEIQRTEQGDSAMYLCASSLVRTGGYEQYFGPGTRLTVT.

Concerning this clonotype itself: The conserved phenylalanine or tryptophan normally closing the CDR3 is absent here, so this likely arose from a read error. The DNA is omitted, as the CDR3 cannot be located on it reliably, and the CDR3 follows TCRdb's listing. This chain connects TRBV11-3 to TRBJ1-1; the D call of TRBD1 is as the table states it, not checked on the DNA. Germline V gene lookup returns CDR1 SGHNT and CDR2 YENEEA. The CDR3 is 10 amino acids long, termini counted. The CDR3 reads CASSLATGGV.

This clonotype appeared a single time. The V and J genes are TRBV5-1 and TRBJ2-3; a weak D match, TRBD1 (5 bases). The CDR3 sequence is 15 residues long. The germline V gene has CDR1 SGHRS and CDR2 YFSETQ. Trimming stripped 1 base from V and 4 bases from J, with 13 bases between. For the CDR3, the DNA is TGCGCCAGCAGCTTGTCTGGGGCATCGGCAGATACGCAGTATTTT. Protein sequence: CASSLSGASADTQYF.

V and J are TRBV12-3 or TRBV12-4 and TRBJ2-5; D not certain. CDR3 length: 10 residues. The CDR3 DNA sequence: TGTGCTAGTGGTAAAGAGACCCAGTACTTC. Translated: CASGKETQYF.

The DNA for the CDR3 is TGTGCCAGCAGCGGGGCGGGGGCAGATACGCAGTATTTT. It encodes CASSGAGADTQYF. The rearrangement uses TRBV7-2 and TRBJ2-3; 7 bases fit TRBD2. Germline CDR1 SGHTA, CDR2 FQGNSA. The CDR3 length is 13 residues. J lost 4 bases, V lost 5 bases, and 3 bases had no gene match.

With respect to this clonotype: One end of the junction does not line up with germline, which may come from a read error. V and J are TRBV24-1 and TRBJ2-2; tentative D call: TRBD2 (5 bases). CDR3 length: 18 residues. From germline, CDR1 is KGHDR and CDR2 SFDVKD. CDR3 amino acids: CATSNTIRGPANTGELLF. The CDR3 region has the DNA TGTGCCACCAGCAATACGATCCGTGGCCCTGCGAACACCGGGGAGCTGCTTTTT.

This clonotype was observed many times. CDR3 sequence reads: CASSLEGTSSETQYF. The CDR3 DNA sequence: TGTGCCAGCAGCTTGGAGGGGACTAGTTCAGAGACCCAGTACTTC. The genes are TRBV5-8 and TRBJ2-5; 8 nucleotides line up with TRBD2. V gave up 0 bases and J gave up 4 bases; unmatched junction bases: 5. The CDR3 runs to 15 residues. The germline gives CDR1 SGHTS, CDR2 YDEGEE.

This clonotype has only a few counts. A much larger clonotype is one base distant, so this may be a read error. The CDR3 loop is CATSETAAVEAFF. The CDR3 DNA reads as TGTGCCACCTCTGAGACGGCCGCGGTAGAGGCTTTCTTT. The rearrangement links TRBV15 to TRBJ1-1, with unresolved D. The CDR3 runs to 13 residues. V lost 8 bases to trimming and J lost 11 bases, with 21 bases between them. Germline V gene data show CDR1 as LNHNV and CDR2 as YYDKDF (reference sequence). The full variable domain, in which reference TRBV15 and TRBJ1-1 provide the parts outside the CDR3, is DAMVIQNPRYQVTQFGKPVTLSCSQTLNHNVMYWYQQKSSQAPKLLFHYYDKDFNNEADTPDNFQSRRPNTSFCFLDIRSPGLGDTAMYLCATSETAAVEAFFGQGTRLTVV.

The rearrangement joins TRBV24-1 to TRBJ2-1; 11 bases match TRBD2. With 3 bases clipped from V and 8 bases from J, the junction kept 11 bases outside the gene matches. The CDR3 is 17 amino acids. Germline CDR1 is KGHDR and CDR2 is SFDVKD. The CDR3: CATSDANGLAGGDEQFF. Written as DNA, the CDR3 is TGTGCCACCAGTGATGCGAATGGGCTAGCGGGGGGCGATGAGCAGTTCTTC.

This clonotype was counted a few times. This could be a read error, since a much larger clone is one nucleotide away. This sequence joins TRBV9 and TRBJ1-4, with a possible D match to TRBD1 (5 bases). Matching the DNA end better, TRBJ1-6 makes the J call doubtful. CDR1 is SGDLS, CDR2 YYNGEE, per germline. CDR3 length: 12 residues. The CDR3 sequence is CTSSGGGAGLHF. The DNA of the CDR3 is TGTACCAGCAGCGGAGGAGGGGCAGGTCTCCACTTT.

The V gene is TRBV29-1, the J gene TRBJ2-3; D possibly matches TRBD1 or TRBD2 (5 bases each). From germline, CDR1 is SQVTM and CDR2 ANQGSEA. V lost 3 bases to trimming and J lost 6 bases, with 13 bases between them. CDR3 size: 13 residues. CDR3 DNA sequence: TGCAGCGTTGAGGGACGCCGCGTGGATACGCAGTATTTT. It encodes CSVEGRRVDTQYF.